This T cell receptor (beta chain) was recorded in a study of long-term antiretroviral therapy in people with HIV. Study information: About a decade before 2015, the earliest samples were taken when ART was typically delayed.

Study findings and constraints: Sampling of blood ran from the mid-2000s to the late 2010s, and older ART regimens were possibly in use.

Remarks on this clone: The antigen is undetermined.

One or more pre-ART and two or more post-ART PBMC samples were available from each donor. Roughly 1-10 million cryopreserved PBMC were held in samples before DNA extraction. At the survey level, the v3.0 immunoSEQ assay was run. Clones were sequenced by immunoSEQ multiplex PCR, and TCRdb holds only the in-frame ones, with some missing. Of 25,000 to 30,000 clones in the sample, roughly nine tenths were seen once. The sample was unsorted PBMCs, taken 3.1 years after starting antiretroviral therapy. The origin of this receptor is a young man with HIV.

The CDR3 DNA reads TGTGCCAGCAGCTTAGAGGTTAGCGGGAGTTACGAGCAGTACTTC. The encoded protein is CASSLEVSGSYEQYF. V is TRBV7-2 and J is TRBJ2-7; 9 bases are a match to TRBD2. The CDR3 covers 15 residues. From germline, CDR1 is SGHTA and CDR2 FQGNSA. Losses at the gene ends were 1 base for V and 4 bases for J; bases not matched to a gene: 5.